These T cell receptor beta chains were read from a single sample in a study of memory CD8 T cells in hepatitis C reinfection. The table came from immunoSEQ multiplex PCR; TCRdb's copy has only in-frame clones and leaves some out. The table includes over 45,000 clones, roughly 90% detected once. Material for sequencing was naive CD8+ T cells sorted from blood. These receptors were collected from a man in his late teens or twenties with hepatitis C virus infection. The CDR3 runs from the conserved cysteine through the conserved F or W. Fields, in order: V gene, clone size, J gene, D gene, CDR3 protein, CDR3 DNA. A D gene is named only where the DNA matches it firmly. A row's size may be missing; if present it is once, few, many or a size class.

V gene: TRBV11-2
clone size: .
J gene: TRBJ2-5
D gene: TRBD2
CDR3 protein: CASSLDQSALLAGDSWAQYF
CDR3 DNA: TGTGCCAGCAGCTTAGATCAGTCCGCCTTACTAGCGGGGGACTCGTGGGCCCAGTACTTC

V gene: TRBV11-2
clone size: .
J gene: TRBJ2-1
D gene: TRBD2
CDR3 protein: CASRRGGRWGPYNEQFF
CDR3 DNA: TGTGCCAGCAGGCGCGGGGGGAGGTGGGGTCCCTACAATGAGCAGTTCTTC

V gene: TRBV7-9
clone size: .
J gene: TRBJ2-7
D gene: .
CDR3 protein: CASSPPNGVSYEQYF
CDR3 DNA: TGTGCCAGCAGCCCCCCCAACGGGGTTTCCTACGAGCAGTACTTC

V gene: TRBV2
clone size: .
J gene: TRBJ2-5
D gene: TRBD2
CDR3 protein: CASSVEETSVQETQYF
CDR3 DNA: TGTGCCAGCAGTGTGGAGGAGACTAGCGTCCAAGAGACCCAGTACTTC

V gene: TRBV27
clone size: .
J gene: TRBJ2-1
D gene: TRBD1
CDR3 protein: CASSLKDRGYEQFF
CDR3 DNA: TGTGCCAGCAGTTTAAAGGACAGGGGCTATGAGCAGTTCTTC

V gene: TRBV6-1
clone size: .
J gene: TRBJ2-1
D gene: TRBD2
CDR3 protein: CASSEFTSSGRHEQFF
CDR3 DNA: TGTGCCAGCAGTGAATTCACGTCTAGCGGGAGACATGAGCAGTTCTTC

V gene: TRBV4-1
clone size: .
J gene: TRBJ1-5
D gene: TRBD1
CDR3 protein: CASSQGQGQPQHF
CDR3 DNA: TGCGCCAGCAGCCAAGGACAGGGACAGCCCCAGCATTTT

V gene: TRBV10-2
clone size: .
J gene: TRBJ2-5
D gene: .
CDR3 protein: CASSEGGGQETQYF
CDR3 DNA: TGCGCCAGCAGTGAGGGTGGAGGCCAGGAGACCCAGTACTTC

V gene: TRBV7-7
clone size: .
J gene: TRBJ2-1
D gene: TRBD2
CDR3 protein: CASSLDRGSEQFF
CDR3 DNA: TGTGCTAGCAGCTTAGACCGCGGGAGTGAGCAGTTCTTC

V gene: TRBV7-9
clone size: .
J gene: TRBJ2-2
D gene: .
CDR3 protein: CASSIRGYTGELFF
CDR3 DNA: TGTGCCAGCAGTATACGGGGGTACACCGGGGAGCTGTTTTTT

V gene: TRBV27
clone size: .
J gene: TRBJ1-6
D gene: .
CDR3 protein: CASSSVGNSPLHF
CDR3 DNA: TGTGCCAGCAGTTCCGTCGGTAATTCACCCCTCCACTTT

V gene: TRBV6-1
clone size: .
J gene: TRBJ1-5
D gene: .
CDR3 protein: CASHQQGRRNQPQHF
CDR3 DNA: TGTGCCAGCCACCAACAGGGTCGGCGCAATCAGCCCCAGCATTTT

V gene: TRBV28
clone size: .
J gene: TRBJ2-5
D gene: TRBD1
CDR3 protein: CASSTAWTGKETQYF
CDR3 DNA: TGTGCCAGCAGCACAGCCTGGACAGGGAAAGAGACCCAGTACTTC

V gene: TRBV4-2
clone size: .
J gene: TRBJ2-1
D gene: TRBD2
CDR3 protein: CASSQTGLADTYNEQFF
CDR3 DNA: TGTGCCAGCAGCCAAACGGGACTAGCGGACACCTACAATGAGCAGTTCTTC

V gene: TRBV7-2
clone size: .
J gene: TRBJ2-5
D gene: TRBD2
CDR3 protein: CASSLGSGGAQETQYF
CDR3 DNA: TGTGCCAGCAGCTTAGGTAGCGGGGGGGCTCAAGAGACCCAGTACTTC

V gene: TRBV19
clone size: .
J gene: TRBJ2-1
D gene: TRBD1
CDR3 protein: CASSMLPGQGLGHEQFF
CDR3 DNA: TGTGCCAGTAGTATGCTACCGGGACAGGGGCTTGGTCATGAGCAGTTCTTC

V gene: TRBV30
clone size: .
J gene: TRBJ1-2
D gene: .
CDR3 protein: CAWSILEGSPHGYTF
CDR3 DNA: TGTGCCTGGAGTATATTGGAGGGGTCCCCCCATGGCTACACCTTC

V gene: TRBV13
clone size: .
J gene: TRBJ2-1
D gene: TRBD2
CDR3 protein: CASSLEVLAGYNEQFF
CDR3 DNA: TGTGCCAGCAGCTTAGAGGTGCTAGCGGGATACAATGAGCAGTTCTTC

V gene: TRBV6-5
clone size: .
J gene: TRBJ2-7
D gene: TRBD2
CDR3 protein: CASSYEGGLPGEQYF
CDR3 DNA: TGTGCCAGCAGTTACGAGGGAGGGCTCCCCGGGGAGCAGTACTTC

V gene: TRBV6-1
clone size: few
J gene: TRBJ1-5
D gene: .
CDR3 protein: CASHPGYSNQPQHF
CDR3 DNA: TGTGCCAGCCACCCGGGATATAGCAATCAGCCCCAGCATTTT

V gene: TRBV10-2
clone size: .
J gene: TRBJ2-5
D gene: TRBD2
CDR3 protein: CASTDGLAGTETQYF
CDR3 DNA: TGCGCCAGCACCGACGGACTAGCGGGAACGGAGACCCAGTACTTC

V gene: TRBV19
clone size: .
J gene: TRBJ1-1
D gene: TRBD1
CDR3 protein: CASRTGGNTEAFF
CDR3 DNA: TGTGCCAGTAGGACAGGGGGAAACACTGAAGCTTTCTTT

V gene: TRBV5-4
clone size: .
J gene: TRBJ2-2
D gene: TRBD2
CDR3 protein: CASSPIAGGPSGELFF
CDR3 DNA: TGTGCCAGCAGCCCGATAGCGGGAGGGCCGTCCGGGGAGCTGTTTTTT

V gene: TRBV5-1
clone size: .
J gene: TRBJ2-1
D gene: TRBD1
CDR3 protein: CASSSEQGAYNEQFF
CDR3 DNA: TGCGCCAGCAGTTCTGAACAGGGGGCCTACAATGAGCAGTTCTTC

V gene: TRBV28
clone size: .
J gene: TRBJ2-7
D gene: .
CDR3 protein: CASSSRQSLYEQYF
CDR3 DNA: TGTGCCAGCAGTTCGCGGCAGTCACTCTACGAGCAGTACTTC

V gene: TRBV5-1
clone size: .
J gene: TRBJ1-6
D gene: TRBD1
CDR3 protein: CASSGGTGGGSPLHF
CDR3 DNA: TGCGCCAGCAGCGGAGGGACAGGGGGGGGTTCACCCCTCCACTTT

V gene: TRBV29-1
clone size: .
J gene: TRBJ2-2
D gene: TRBD1
CDR3 protein: CSVSTGMGGELFF
CDR3 DNA: TGCAGCGTCTCGACAGGGATGGGCGGGGAGCTGTTTTTT

V gene: TRBV5-6
clone size: .
J gene: TRBJ2-5
D gene: TRBD2
CDR3 protein: CASSDERDGEETQYF
CDR3 DNA: TGTGCCAGCAGCGATGAGCGGGACGGAGAAGAGACCCAGTACTTC

V gene: TRBV10-3
clone size: .
J gene: TRBJ1-2
D gene: .
CDR3 protein: CAISEWDTANYGYTF
CDR3 DNA: TGTGCCATCAGTGAGTGGGACACAGCTAACTATGGCTACACCTTC

V gene: TRBV11-1
clone size: once
J gene: TRBJ2-1
D gene: .
CDR3 protein: CASSLGLEMDNEQFF
CDR3 DNA: TGTGCCAGCAGCTTAGGACTGGAAATGGACAATGAGCAGTTCTTC

V gene: TRBV28
clone size: .
J gene: TRBJ2-7
D gene: .
CDR3 protein: CASSLRGPYEQYF
CDR3 DNA: TGTGCCAGCAGTTTAAGGGGCCCCTACGAGCAGTACTTC

V gene: TRBV9
clone size: .
J gene: TRBJ1-3
D gene: .
CDR3 protein: CASSADLSSGNTIYF
CDR3 DNA: TGTGCCAGCAGCGCAGACTTGAGCTCTGGAAACACCATATATTTT

V gene: TRBV28
clone size: .
J gene: TRBJ2-7
D gene: TRBD1
CDR3 protein: CASNRPTQGATYEQYF
CDR3 DNA: TGTGCCAGCAATCGGCCCACACAGGGGGCGACCTACGAGCAGTACTTC

V gene: TRBV6-6
clone size: .
J gene: TRBJ1-4
D gene: .
CDR3 protein: CASSYSTATNEKLFF
CDR3 DNA: TGTGCCAGCAGTTACTCGACTGCAACTAATGAAAAACTGTTTTTT

V gene: TRBV13
clone size: .
J gene: TRBJ2-3
D gene: TRBD1
CDR3 protein: CASSSSGVDRDHIYTDTQYF
CDR3 DNA: TGTGCCAGCAGCTCCTCGGGAGTGGACAGGGATCATATTTACACAGATACGCAGTATTTT

V gene: TRBV28
clone size: .
J gene: TRBJ2-3
D gene: .
CDR3 protein: CASSLQGTRPSTDTQYF
CDR3 DNA: TGTGCCAGCAGTTTACAGGGGACGAGACCTAGCACAGATACGCAGTATTTT

V gene: TRBV6-6
clone size: .
J gene: TRBJ1-3
D gene: .
CDR3 protein: CASSRTASGNTIYF
CDR3 DNA: TGTGCCAGCAGTCGGACAGCCTCTGGAAACACCATATATTTT

V gene: TRBV27
clone size: .
J gene: TRBJ1-5
D gene: .
CDR3 protein: CASSLAGAGQPQHF
CDR3 DNA: TGTGCCAGCAGTTTAGCAGGGGCTGGGCAGCCCCAGCATTTT

V gene: TRBV6-6
clone size: .
J gene: TRBJ2-2
D gene: .
CDR3 protein: CASSEQGFTGELFF
CDR3 DNA: TGTGCCAGCAGTGAGCAGGGTTTCACCGGGGAGCTGTTTTTT

V gene: TRBV30
clone size: .
J gene: TRBJ2-3
D gene: .
CDR3 protein: CAWSSVGGGTDTQYF
CDR3 DNA: TGTGCCTGGAGTTCGGTAGGGGGAGGGACAGATACGCAGTATTTT

V gene: TRBV9
clone size: .
J gene: TRBJ2-7
D gene: .
CDR3 protein: CASSVGGYSYEQYF
CDR3 DNA: TGTGCCAGCAGCGTAGGAGGATACTCCTACGAGCAGTACTTC

V gene: TRBV6-4
clone size: .
J gene: TRBJ2-1
D gene: .
CDR3 protein: CASSAYSRSSNEQFF
CDR3 DNA: TGTGCCAGCAGTGCCTACTCGAGGTCTTCCAATGAGCAGTTCTTC

V gene: TRBV7-2
clone size: .
J gene: TRBJ2-2
D gene: .
CDR3 protein: CASSILAGELFF
CDR3 DNA: TGTGCCAGCAGCATCCTCGCCGGGGAGCTGTTTTTT

V gene: TRBV9
clone size: .
J gene: TRBJ2-1
D gene: .
CDR3 protein: CASSARGQEQFF
CDR3 DNA: TGTGCCAGCAGCGCACGAGGTCAGGAGCAGTTCTTC

V gene: TRBV9
clone size: .
J gene: TRBJ2-3
D gene: .
CDR3 protein: CASSAQGLQYF
CDR3 DNA: TGTGCCAGCAGCGCCCAGGGGCTTCAGTATTTT

V gene: TRBV6-5
clone size: .
J gene: TRBJ2-5
D gene: TRBD2
CDR3 protein: CASSYGGRGEETQYF
CDR3 DNA: TGTGCCAGCAGTTACGGCGGGAGAGGGGAAGAGACCCAGTACTTC

V gene: TRBV28
clone size: .
J gene: TRBJ2-3
D gene: TRBD1
CDR3 protein: CASSFPDRATTDTQYF
CDR3 DNA: TGTGCCAGCAGTTTTCCCGACAGGGCGACCACAGATACGCAGTATTTT

V gene: TRBV5-1
clone size: .
J gene: TRBJ2-2
D gene: TRBD1
CDR3 protein: CASSLNWDRGLHTGELFF
CDR3 DNA: TGCGCCAGCAGCTTGAATTGGGACAGGGGGTTGCACACCGGGGAGCTGTTTTTT

V gene: TRBV10-1
clone size: .
J gene: TRBJ1-1
D gene: TRBD1
CDR3 protein: CASRISPARRRGTGNTEAFF
CDR3 DNA: TGCGCCAGCAGAATCAGCCCAGCCCGCCGCAGGGGGACCGGGAACACTGAAGCTTTCTTT

V gene: TRBV25-1
clone size: .
J gene: TRBJ1-6
D gene: .
CDR3 protein: CASSGGGASPLHF
CDR3 DNA: TGTGCCAGCAGTGGCGGGGGCGCGTCACCCCTCCACTTT

V gene: TRBV5-1
clone size: .
J gene: TRBJ2-2
D gene: TRBD1
CDR3 protein: CASSLGQGNTGELFF
CDR3 DNA: TGCGCCAGCAGCTTGGGACAGGGGAACACCGGGGAGCTGTTTTTT

V gene: TRBV2
clone size: few
J gene: TRBJ1-5
D gene: TRBD1
CDR3 protein: CASSGTGNNQPQHF
CDR3 DNA: TGTGCCAGCAGCGGGACAGGGAACAATCAGCCCCAGCATTTT

V gene: TRBV4-1
clone size: once
J gene: TRBJ2-7
D gene: .
CDR3 protein: CASSQGGGGSYEQYF
CDR3 DNA: TGCGCCAGCAGCCAAGGTGGGGGCGGCTCCTACGAGCAGTACTTC